The present entry profiles one TCR beta chain with its context. The sample comes from a study of technical replicates of blood from a handful of donors. Generated by immunoSEQ multiplex PCR, the TCRdb table keeps only in-frame clones and is missing some. The sample includes roughly 73,000 clones, 93% of them seen just once. Germline CDR1 is SGHAT and CDR2 is FQNNGV. V lost 5 bases and J lost 5, with 25 bases in between. The CDR3 spans 17 residues. The sequence was collected from a human donor in good health. The sample was T cells isolated from PBMCs. The chain combines TRBV11-2 with TRBJ2-7, with a possible D match to TRBD1 (5 bases). CDR3 amino acids: CASSQFAGSKAHHEQYF. The CDR3 DNA reads TGTGCCAGCAGCCAATTCGCAGGGTCAAAGGCCCACCACGAGCAGTACTTC.